The text below deals with one T cell receptor (beta chain). It lacks a known antigen. It has no much larger one-base neighbor in the sample; base qualities were not kept. The time point label for this specimen denotes: blood at routine non-recurrence follow-up after resection. Whole RNA extracted from tumor and nontumor lung tissue, or from cryopreserved PBMC samples, was used for TCR sequencing without cell sorting. Only patients with enough RNA available from two or more tumor regions were chosen for TCR sequencing. The CDR3 numbers 15 residues from cysteine through phenylalanine. The kept DNA is CDR3 alone, 45 bases in frame from the first base. The germline V and J ends show losses of 5 bases and 4 bases respectively, and no gene match explains 8 bases of the junction. The germline V gene (reference sequence) supplies CDR1 SGHAT and CDR2 FQDESV. These data are taken from a study of spatial heterogeneity in lung cancer (dated by TCRdb to the late 2010s). About the study as a whole: Donors were about 70 patients with early-stage, untreated non-small cell lung cancer from the lung TRACERx cohort. Follow-up PBMC samples were sequenced whenever available, with the median time to follow-up being approximately two years after resection. Beta-chain transcripts were consistently detected in greater numbers than alpha-chain transcripts, which likely reflects a higher abundance of beta-chain transcripts. In the raw uncorrected reads, each unique combination of TCR and UMI appeared more than ten times on average. In non-small cell lung cancer, the study quantitatively compared TCR alpha and beta repertoires across several tumor regions, matched nontumor lung, and blood. Nonsynonymous mutation counts, determined by whole-exome sequencing of tumor tissue, were related to TCR repertoire features. Both alpha and beta chains were TCR-sequenced in 200 or so tumor regions, under 85 matched nontumor lung samples and roughly 50 PBMC samples obtained at surgery. What the authors observed across the whole study: Only around 15 patients were included in comparisons of baseline and follow-up blood repertoires. Confirming at a functional level the hypothesis that regional TCRs recognize regional mutations was considered to require additional single-cell paired TCR alpha and beta sequencing. Ubiquitous expanded tumor TCRs were detected in blood more often at tumor resection than at routine follow-up.

Library prep was done by 5' RACE. For sequencing, a NextSeq 500 was employed. The TCR library protocol attached a unique molecular identifier to each TCR cDNA molecule to allow correction of PCR and sequencing errors. In the authors' own workflow: Decombinator tools were used for TCR identification, UMI-based error correction and CDR3 extraction. TCRs above a frequency of 2 per 1,000, corresponding to the top 1% of the tumor frequency distribution, were defined as expanded. Renyi diversity was computed with the R vegan package after each repertoire had been subsampled 100 times to 5,000 TCRs. CDR3 similarity networks were constructed using string-kernel similarity of amino acid triplets, with links drawn between CDR3s whose pairwise similarity was above 0.82. TCRdb reprocessed the public reads (quality trimming at Q25 with fastp, clone calling with MiXCR) and kept in-frame beta chains. Duplicate CDR3 protein sequences are folded into a single record with the most common DNA and genes. The V and J calls here are based on TCRdb, not the publication. The sample table shows about 94,000 distinct CDR3 sequences, and roughly a fifth are seen once. 20% to 25% of the sample is held by the ten biggest clonotypes.

The chain is assembled from TRBV11-1 and TRBJ2-5; the central 9 bases match TRBD2. Sequenced material: PBMCs, taken at follow-up. This sequence originates from a male donor with early-stage non-small cell lung cancer. DNA sequence: TGTGCCAGCAGCCCTTTACTAGCGGGTGGAGAGACCCAGTACTTC. It codes for CASSPLLAGGETQYF.